This entry lists 10 T cell receptor beta chains sequenced from one sample in a study of shared clonotypes between healthy human individuals. Sequencing used immunoSEQ multiplex PCR; TCRdb keeps in-frame clones, though not all of them. The sample has 1.4 million to 1.5 million clones, 95% to 97% seen once. The sample consisted of naive CD4+ T cells sorted from blood. Sample subset: CD45RA+ positively selected. These receptors all stem from a man under 40 in good health.

The rearrangement joins TRBV2 to TRBJ1-1; D remains unclear. The V end was cut by 6 bases, the J end by 7 bases, with 15 bases between. In germline, CDR1 is SNHLY, CDR2 FYNNEI. The CDR3 has 13 residues. The CDR3 loop is CASREHLNGEAFF. As DNA, the CDR3 is TGTGCCAGCAGAGAACACCTGAACGGTGAAGCTTTCTTT.

This chain uses TRBV5-5 with TRBJ2-5; possible D gene TRBD2, 5 bases. The length of the CDR3 is 16 residues. V lost 4 bases and J lost 2, with 18 bases in between. Germline lookup yields CDR1 SGHKS and CDR2 YYEKEE (reference sequence). CDR3 residues: CASSRGVLRKQETQYF. As DNA, the CDR3 is TGTGCCAGCAGCCGGGGAGTGCTCAGGAAACAAGAGACCCAGTACTTC.

The chain uses TRBV13 and TRBJ2-1; 8 bases fit TRBD2. The CDR3 totals 16 residues. Germline trimming cut 4 bases from V and 3 bases from J; bases unmatched to any gene: 8. Germline V gene sequence: CDR1 PRHDT, CDR2 FYEKMQ (reference sequence). In DNA form, the CDR3 reads TGTGCCAGCAGCTGGACTCGGGAGGGGAGCTACAATGAGCAGTTCTTC. Residues: CASSWTREGSYNEQFF. Combining the CDR3 with reference TRBV13 and TRBJ2-1 gives the whole variable domain AAGVIQSPRHLIKEKRETATLKCYPIPRHDTVYWYQQGPGQDPQFLISFYEKMQSDKGSIPDRFSAQQFSDYHSELNMSSLELGDSALYFCASSWTREGSYNEQFFGPGTRLTVL.

With respect to this clone: This sample includes further DNA sequences coding for the same CDR3. The rearrangement uses TRBV7-9 and TRBJ2-7, with D possibly being TRBD1 (5 bases). The CDR3 consists of 13 residues. From germline, CDR1 is SEHNR and CDR2 FQNEAQ (reference sequence). The V and J ends lost 5 bases and 3 bases respectively, with 11 bases between them. CDR3 loop: CASSLGQYYEQYF. CDR3 nucleotide sequence: TGTGCCAGCAGCCTTGGACAATACTACGAGCAGTACTTC.

The chain has TRBV6-5 and TRBJ1-5; TRBD1 aligns across 10 bases. CDR1 is MNHEY, CDR2 SVGAGI, per germline. There are 15 residues in the CDR3. V shed 6 bases and J 5 bases; nucleotides not matched to a gene: 7. The CDR3 DNA is TGTGCCAGCAGAAAAAGGGGACAGGGGTATCAGCCCCAGCATTTT. Its protein product is CASRKRGQGYQPQHF.

The chain employs TRBV5-5 and TRBJ1-2; D not certain. V was shortened by 2 bases and J by 0 bases, with 8 bases between the two germline ends. The CDR3 is 14 amino acids. Germline V gene lookup returns CDR1 SGHKS and CDR2 YYEKEE (reference sequence). The CDR3 coding sequence is TGTGCCAGCAGCTTTGACCCCACTAACTATGGCTACACCTTC. Translation gives CASSFDPTNYGYTF.

The genes are TRBV7-2 and TRBJ2-1, with D perhaps being TRBD1 or TRBD2 (6 bases each). V was shortened by 4 bases and J by 5 bases, with 18 bases between the two germline ends. This CDR3 is built from 16 residues. CDR1 is SGHTA and CDR2 is FQGNSA in the germline V gene. CDR3 in DNA: TGTGCCAGCAGCTACACAGGGTGGGGGGTAGACAATGAGCAGTTCTTC. Protein: CASSYTGWGVDNEQFF.

This clone showed up just once. The rearrangement uses TRBV29-1 and TRBJ2-3; unclear D gene. This CDR3 has 13 residues. V lost 6 bases and J 4 bases, leaving 14 bases between the germline ends. From germline, CDR1 is SQVTM and CDR2 ANQGSEA. The CDR3 sequence is CSVHQWASDTQYF. The CDR3 nucleotides read TGCAGCGTCCACCAGTGGGCTTCAGATACGCAGTATTTT.

The chain employs TRBV15 and TRBJ2-3; 7 bases align to TRBD1. V shed 5 bases and J 1 base; nucleotides not matched to a gene: 15. CDR1 and CDR2 (germline): LNHNV, YYDKDF (reference sequence). CDR3 length: 18 amino acids. This CDR3 reads CATSGGQDINPRTDTQYF. The CDR3 DNA reads as TGTGCCACCAGCGGCGGACAGGACATAAACCCTCGCACAGATACGCAGTATTTT.

J is TRBJ2-1 and V is TRBV5-4; D may match TRBD1 or TRBD2 (5 bases each). V lost 4 bases to trimming and J lost 13 bases, with 18 bases between them. CDR3 size: 13 residues. Germline lookup yields CDR1 SGHNT and CDR2 YYREEE (reference sequence). The CDR3 nucleotides read TGTGCCAGCAGCAGCGATGAGGGGCTCCGACAGTTCTTC. Protein sequence: CASSSDEGLRQFF.